A single sample is the source of the 30 T cell receptor beta chains below, sequenced in a study of spatial heterogeneity in lung cancer. Stated time point: blood at routine non-recurrence follow-up after resection. TCRdb reprocessed the 5' RACE reads via MiXCR and lists one record per CDR3 protein. This table holds about 94,000 distinct CDR3 sequences, around 19% found once. Sequences were derived from PBMCs, sampled at follow-up. All receptors derive from a male donor with early-stage non-small cell lung cancer.

The gene calls are TRBV6-5 and TRBJ1-5; no reliable D call. The germline CDR1 and CDR2 sequences are MNHEY and SVGAGI. V was shortened by 7 bases and J by 2 bases, with 12 bases between the two germline ends. CDR3 length: 14 residues. CDR3 sequence reads: CASKSGARNQPQHF. DNA of the CDR3: TGTGCCAGCAAATCAGGCGCTCGCAATCAGCCCCAGCATTTT.

The chain has TRBV6-5 and TRBJ1-5; weak D call: TRBD1 (6 bases). Germline CDR1 reads MNHEY; CDR2 reads SVGAGI. Between the trimmed V and J ends, which lost 4 bases and 0 bases, there was a span of 10 bases. This CDR3 has 15 amino acids. The CDR3 is CASSSQGYSNQPQHF. The CDR3 coding sequence is TGTGCCAGCAGTTCCCAGGGGTATAGCAATCAGCCCCAGCATTTT.

The genes are TRBV14 and TRBJ2-3; D call uncertain. V shed 1 base and J shed 1 base, with 6 bases lying between them. The CDR3 covers 14 residues. The germline V gene has CDR1 SGHDN and CDR2 FVKESK. The CDR3 spells CASSQVKRTDTQYF. The CDR3 nucleotides read TGTGCCAGCAGCCAAGTGAAGCGCACAGATACGCAGTATTTT.

Only a few counts were recorded for this clonotype. The V and J genes are TRBV24-1 and TRBJ2-1; TRBD2 matches at 13 bases. Germline CDR1 KGHDR, CDR2 SFDVKD. The CDR3 sequence is 18 residues long. The junction had 11 bases not matched to a gene; V was cut back by 6 bases and J by 4 bases. The chain's CDR3 is CATSSGTSGNLWYNEQFF. CDR3 nucleotides: TGTGCCACCAGTTCCGGGACTAGCGGGAATCTCTGGTACAATGAGCAGTTCTTC.

This chain links TRBV11-2 with TRBJ1-2; unclear D gene. The V gene's germline CDR1 is SGHAT and CDR2 FQNNGV. The CDR3 is 15 residues long. V was clipped by 2 bases and J by 7 bases, with 17 bases between them. The CDR3 loop reads CASSLSDNPLGGYTF. CDR3 DNA sequence: TGTGCCAGCAGCTTATCCGACAATCCTTTAGGTGGCTACACCTTC. Supplemented by reference TRBV11-2 and TRBJ1-2, the full variable domain reads EAGVAQSPRYKIIEKRQSVAFWCNPISGHATLYWYQQILGQGPKLLIQFQNNGVVDDSQLPKDRFSAERLKGVDSTLKIQPAKLEDSAVYLCASSLSDNPLGGYTFGSGTRLTVV.

This clonotype occurred a few times. V and J are TRBV23-1 and TRBJ2-1; D gene unclear. TRBV23-1 is filed as an ORF, its function uncertain. The CDR3 loop spans 15 amino acids. The V and J ends lost 1 base and 6 bases respectively, with 13 bases between them. This CDR3 is CASSQFRTDFNEQFF. In DNA, the CDR3 is TGCGCCAGCAGTCAATTCCGGACCGACTTCAATGAGCAGTTCTTC.

This clonotype showed up many times. The chain recombines TRBV6-5 with TRBJ2-5, with D unclear. Germline CDR1 reads MNHEY; CDR2 reads SVGAGI. The CDR3 has 15 amino acids. Deletions cut 5 bases from V and 3 bases from J, with 16 bases between. CDR3 in amino acids: CASSGATEAKETQYF. DNA for the CDR3: TGTGCCAGCAGTGGCGCAACAGAAGCAAAAGAGACCCAGTACTTC.

This clonotype was detected only a few times. The V and J genes are TRBV5-6 and TRBJ2-3, with D unresolved. The germline gives CDR1 SGHDT, CDR2 YYEEEE. Deletions cut 4 bases from V and 4 bases from J, with 16 bases between. This CDR3 has 15 residues. This chain's CDR3 is CASSLVKQSPDTQYF. The CDR3 DNA reads TGTGCCAGCAGCCTGGTCAAACAAAGCCCAGATACGCAGTATTTT.

This chain joins TRBV9 and TRBJ2-1; D may be TRBD2 (5 bases). The CDR3 loop spans 14 amino acids. CDR1 and CDR2 from the germline V gene are SGDLS and YYNGEE. The V end lost 4 bases, the J end lost 1 base, and 9 bases lay between the germline ends. The CDR3 protein is CASSRTYSYNEQFF. CDR3 sequence (DNA): TGTGCCAGCAGCAGGACTTATTCCTACAATGAGCAGTTCTTC.

The genes are TRBV7-9 and TRBJ2-4, with D unresolved. Germline CDR1 and CDR2: SEHNR and FQNEAQ (reference sequence). This CDR3 spans 13 amino acids. V gave up 8 bases and J gave up 0 bases, with 8 bases separating them. CDR3 in DNA: TGTGCCAGCTCCGGGTTAGCCAAAAACATTCAGTACTTC. As protein: CASSGLAKNIQYF.

V usage is TRBV6-1 and J usage is TRBJ2-3; D unclear. In germline, CDR1 is MNHNS, CDR2 SASEGT. This CDR3 spans 13 amino acids. V lost 8 bases, J lost 3 bases, and 12 bases lay in between. CDR3 loop: CASRWTGTDTQYF. The CDR3 DNA is TGTGCCAGCCGGTGGACGGGTACAGATACGCAGTATTTT.

This clonotype was counted only a few times. J is TRBJ1-5 and V is TRBV24-1; 8 nucleotides align to TRBD1. V shed 9 bases, J shed 4 bases, and the junction held 1 base outside the gene matches. The germline V gene has CDR1 KGHDR and CDR2 SFDVKD. CDR3 length: 12 residues. CDR3 DNA: TGTGCCACCGGGACAGGAAATCAGCCCCAGCATTTT. Its translation: CATGTGNQPQHF.

This clonotype was observed at least ten times. The chain recombines TRBV12-3 or TRBV12-4 with TRBJ1-1; TRBD1 aligns across 9 bases. V shed 5 bases, J shed 1 base, and the junction held 8 bases outside the gene matches. There are 16 residues in the CDR3. The DNA of the CDR3 is TGTGCCAGCAGTCCCAGGACAGGGGTACGGAACACTGAAGCTTTCTTT. Encoded protein: CASSPRTGVRNTEAFF.

The chain combines TRBV7-9 with TRBJ1-1; D remains ambiguous. The CDR3 sequence is 10 residues long. Trimming stripped 10 bases from V and 6 bases from J, with 9 bases between. The germline V gene encodes CDR1 SEHNR and CDR2 FQNEAQ (reference sequence). The CDR3 reads CATKAAEAFF. The CDR3 DNA reads as TGTGCCACGAAAGCCGCTGAAGCTTTCTTT.

The genes are TRBV20-1 and TRBJ2-6; D unclear. This CDR3 has 14 residues. Germline V gene lookup returns CDR1 DFQATT and CDR2 SNEGSKA (reference sequence). Trimming stripped 2 bases from V and 11 bases from J, with 16 bases between. The CDR3 region is CSARSRTGDHVLTF. The CDR3 nucleotides read TGCAGTGCTAGATCACGGACCGGCGACCACGTCCTGACTTTC.

This chain links TRBV9 with TRBJ1-4; D not certain. Per germline, CDR1 SGDLS and CDR2 YYNGEE. The ends were cut back, 2 bases at V and 5 bases at J, with 7 bases in the middle. This CDR3 is 13 amino acids long. CDR3 loop: CASSVGPNEKLFF. The CDR3 DNA is TGTGCCAGCAGCGTCGGACCGAATGAAAAACTGTTTTTT.

The chain joins TRBV7-9 to TRBJ2-2; D is undetermined. Germline V lookup: CDR1 SEHNR, CDR2 FQNEAQ (reference sequence). The CDR3 totals 13 residues. V shed 5 bases and J shed 6 bases, with 10 bases lying between them. The CDR3 sequence is CASSRREAGELFF. CDR3 DNA sequence: TGTGCCAGCAGCCGAAGGGAAGCCGGGGAGCTGTTTTTT.

This clonotype was observed many times. The chain uses TRBV7-2 and TRBJ2-7, with 11 positions matching TRBD2. The germline V gene encodes CDR1 SGHTA and CDR2 FQGNSA. V shed 3 bases and J 4 bases; nucleotides not matched to a gene: 8. The CDR3 is 16 amino acids. In DNA, the CDR3 is TGTGCCAGCAGCTTGGTGGGGACTAGCGGATCATACGAGCAGTACTTC. Protein: CASSLVGTSGSYEQYF. Full variable domain (missing parts from reference TRBV7-2 and TRBJ2-7): GAGVSQSPSNKVTEKGKDVELRCDPISGHTALYWYRQSLGQGLEFLIYFQGNSAPDKSGLPSDRFSAERTGGSVSTLTIQRTQQEDSAVYLCASSLVGTSGSYEQYFGPGTRLTVT.

This clonotype has more than one count but fewer than ten. The chain recombines TRBV10-3 with TRBJ1-3; no definite D call. Trimming stripped 3 bases from V and 2 bases from J, with 11 bases between. This CDR3 is 15 amino acids long. Per the germline V gene, CDR1 is ENHRY and CDR2 is SYGVKD. The CDR3 DNA is TGTGCCATCAGTGATGGGGTGGAGGCTGGAAACACCATATATTTT. It translates to CAISDGVEAGNTIYF.

This sequence joins TRBV24-1 and TRBJ2-1; D possibly corresponds to TRBD2 (6 bases). Between the trimmed V and J ends, which lost 1 base and 0 bases, there was a span of 12 bases. The CDR3 loop spans 17 amino acids. Germline lookup yields CDR1 KGHDR and CDR2 SFDVKD. In DNA, the CDR3 is TGTGCCACCAGTGATTTTCGGGGGTCTAGCTCCTACAATGAGCAGTTCTTC. Amino acid sequence: CATSDFRGSSSYNEQFF.

The CDR3 nucleotides are TGTGCCAGCTCACGAAACATGGAGACCCAGTACTTC. This translates into CASSRNMETQYF. This chain uses TRBV18 with TRBJ2-5; D gene uncertain. This CDR3 is 12 amino acids long. CDR1 is KGHSH and CDR2 is LQKENI in the germline V gene. V was cut by 4 bases and J by 5 bases, with 8 bases left in between.

V and J are TRBV18 and TRBJ2-1; the match to TRBD2 covers 13 bases. Germline CDR1 reads KGHSH; CDR2 reads LQKENI. V shed 5 bases, J shed 4 bases, and the junction held 5 bases outside the gene matches. The CDR3 length is 16 residues. Here the CDR3 DNA reads TGTGCCAGCTCATTCTGGACTAGCGGGAGTTACAATGAGCAGTTCTTC. Translating it yields CASSFWTSGSYNEQFF. Complete variable domain (other parts from reference TRBV18 and TRBJ2-1): NAGVMQNPRHLVRRRGQEARLRCSPMKGHSHVYWYRQLPEEGLKFMVYLQKENIIDESGMPKERFSAEFPKEGPSILRIQQVVRGDSAAYFCASSFWTSGSYNEQFFGPGTRLTVL.

This clonotype was observed a few times. The rearrangement links TRBV30 to TRBJ1-2; 8 nucleotides align to TRBD1. Per the germline V gene, CDR1 is GTSNPN and CDR2 is SVGIG (reference sequence). This CDR3 region has 14 residues. V shed 3 bases, J shed 4 bases, and the junction held 7 bases outside the gene matches. This CDR3 reads CAWRGTGLGYGYTF. In DNA form, the CDR3 reads TGTGCCTGGAGGGGGACAGGTCTGGGCTATGGCTACACCTTC.

This chain links TRBV7-2 with TRBJ1-2; D unresolved. Trimming removed 1 base at V and 2 bases at J, with 11 bases between. This CDR3 is 15 amino acids long. Germline V lookup: CDR1 SGHTA, CDR2 FQGNSA. As DNA, the CDR3 is TGTGCCAGCAGCTTAGTCGGCGGAGACAACTATGGCTACACCTTC. This translates into CASSLVGGDNYGYTF. Full variable domain (outside the CDR3, taken from reference TRBV7-2 and TRBJ1-2): GAGVSQSPSNKVTEKGKDVELRCDPISGHTALYWYRQSLGQGLEFLIYFQGNSAPDKSGLPSDRFSAERTGGSVSTLTIQRTQQEDSAVYLCASSLVGGDNYGYTFGSGTRLTVV.

The chain has TRBV10-2 and TRBJ2-3; D unresolved. The ends were cut back, 6 bases at V and 4 bases at J, with 17 bases in the middle. Per germline, CDR1 WSHSY and CDR2 SAAADI. The CDR3 is 15 residues long. CDR3 bases: TGCGCCAGCAGAGAAACCGGGTTTGTGGCAGATACGCAGTATTTT. This codes for CASRETGFVADTQYF.

In this sample, this clonotype turned up a few times. V is TRBV2 and J is TRBJ2-2, with 7 bases identical to TRBD1. The length of the CDR3 is 14 residues. The ends lost 6 bases at V and 5 bases at J; junction bases unmatched: 6. Germline values: CDR1 SNHLY, CDR2 FYNNEI. The CDR3 bases are TGTGCCAGCAGCAAGGGACAGAAGACCGGGGAGCTGTTTTTT. Its protein product is CASSKGQKTGELFF.

This clonotype has more than one count but fewer than ten. V is TRBV7-3 and J is TRBJ2-7; 8 nucleotides match TRBD2. V dropped 4 bases and J dropped 4; count of bases not matched to a gene: 6. The CDR3 is made up of 14 amino acids. Germline V gene data show CDR1 as SGHTA and CDR2 as FQGTGA. The CDR3 region has the DNA TGTGCCAGCAGCTACGGGACTAGGAGTTACGAGCAGTACTTC. Protein sequence: CASSYGTRSYEQYF.

The rearrangement joins TRBV20-1 to TRBJ2-7, with 7 bases identical to TRBD2. CDR3 length: 14 residues. Germline lookup yields CDR1 DFQATT and CDR2 SNEGSKA (reference sequence). The trim removed 8 bases at V and 3 bases at J, leaving 13 bases unmatched. The CDR3 DNA follows: TGCAGTCCAACGTCGAGGCTAGCGGTCTACGAGCAGTACTTC. It is translated as CSPTSRLAVYEQYF.

This clonotype has more than one count but fewer than ten. J is TRBJ2-1 and V is TRBV14; D gene unclear. Between the trimmed V and J ends, which lost 1 base and 4 bases, there was a span of 5 bases. The germline V gene has CDR1 SGHDN and CDR2 FVKESK. This CDR3 comprises 13 residues. The CDR3 is CASSQVTYNEQFF. CDR3 nucleotides: TGTGCCAGCAGCCAAGTCACTTACAATGAGCAGTTCTTC.

In this sample, this clonotype turned up a few times. The chain combines TRBV5-8 with TRBJ1-1; no reliable D call. The germline V and J ends were trimmed by 4 bases and 4 bases, with 11 bases remaining between them. CDR3 length: 13 amino acids. Germline V CDR1 and CDR2: SGHTS, YDEGEE. The CDR3 DNA sequence: TGTGCCAGCAGCCGGATCCCCGGCACTGAAGCTTTCTTT. It translates to CASSRIPGTEAFF.